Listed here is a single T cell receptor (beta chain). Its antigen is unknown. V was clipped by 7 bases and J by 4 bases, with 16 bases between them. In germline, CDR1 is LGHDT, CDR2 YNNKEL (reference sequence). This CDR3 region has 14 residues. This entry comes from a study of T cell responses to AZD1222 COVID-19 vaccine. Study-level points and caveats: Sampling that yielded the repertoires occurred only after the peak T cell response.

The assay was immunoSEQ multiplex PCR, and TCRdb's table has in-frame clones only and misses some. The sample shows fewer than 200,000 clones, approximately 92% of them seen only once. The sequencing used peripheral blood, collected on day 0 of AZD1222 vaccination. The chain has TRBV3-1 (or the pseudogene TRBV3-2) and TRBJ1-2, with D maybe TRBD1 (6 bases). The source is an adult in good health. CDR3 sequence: CASNPTGGGYGYTF. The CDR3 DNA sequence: TGTGCCAGCAACCCCACGGGGGGCGGCTATGGCTACACCTTC.